This record covers a single T cell receptor beta chain. As yet, its antigen is unknown. These data originate in a study of shared clonotypes between healthy human individuals. Unsorted PBMC replicate PCRs used 300 ng DNA, tens of thousands of T cell genomes. Unsorted PBMC DNA sequencing spanned ten immunoSEQ deep assay plates. Original data processing: ImmunoSEQ only sent back junction sequences with no quality scores, so filtering was done differently. Only in-frame clones appear in the TCRdb table, and some are missing; sequencing was by immunoSEQ multiplex PCR. V and J calls and clone size are given by that table; D and trimming were obtained from the DNA. The sample has some 450,000 clones, 70% to 80% seen once; the top ten hold approximately 12%. V was clipped by 7 bases and J by 6 bases; unmatched bases: 9. There are 13 residues in the CDR3. The germline V gene encodes CDR1 SQVTM and CDR2 ANQGSEA.

Study outcomes and limitations: Tissue TCR repertoires likely differ from these blood-only repertoires.

This sequence joins TRBV29-1 and TRBJ2-3, with TRBD1 identical over 8 bases. Sample: PBMCs. The clonotype comes from a woman aged 40 to 55 in good health. Some clones in this sample may be carry-over from other donors' samples. In nucleotides, the CDR3 is TGCAGCGCCCTGGGACAGGTTCTCGATACGCAGTATTTT. Encoded protein: CSALGQVLDTQYF.